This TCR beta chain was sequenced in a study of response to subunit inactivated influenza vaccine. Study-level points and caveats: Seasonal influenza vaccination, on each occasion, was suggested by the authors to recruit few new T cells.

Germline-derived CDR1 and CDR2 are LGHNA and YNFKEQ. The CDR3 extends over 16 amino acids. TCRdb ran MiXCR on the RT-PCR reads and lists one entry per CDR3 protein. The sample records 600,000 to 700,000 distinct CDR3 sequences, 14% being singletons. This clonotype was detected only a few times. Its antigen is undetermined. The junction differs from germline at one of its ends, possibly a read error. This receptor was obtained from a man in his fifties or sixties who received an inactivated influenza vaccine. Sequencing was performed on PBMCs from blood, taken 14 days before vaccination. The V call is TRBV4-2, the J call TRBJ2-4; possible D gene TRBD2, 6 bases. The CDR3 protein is CASSEDGSLAKNIQYF. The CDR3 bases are TGTGCCAGCAGCGAAGACGGGAGTTTAGCCAAAAACATTCAGTACTTC.